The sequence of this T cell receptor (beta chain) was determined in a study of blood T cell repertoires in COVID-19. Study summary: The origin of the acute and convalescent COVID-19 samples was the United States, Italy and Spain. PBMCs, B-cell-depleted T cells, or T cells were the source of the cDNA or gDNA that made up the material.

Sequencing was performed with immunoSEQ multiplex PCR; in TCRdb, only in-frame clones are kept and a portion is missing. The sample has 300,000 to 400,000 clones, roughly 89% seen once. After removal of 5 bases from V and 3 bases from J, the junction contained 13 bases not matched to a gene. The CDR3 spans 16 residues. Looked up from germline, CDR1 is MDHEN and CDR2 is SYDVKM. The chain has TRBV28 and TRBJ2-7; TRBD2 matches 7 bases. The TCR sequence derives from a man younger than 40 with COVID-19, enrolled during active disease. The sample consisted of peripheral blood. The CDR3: CASSPHGGSWNYEQYF. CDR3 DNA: TGTGCCAGCAGTCCCCACGGCGGGAGTTGGAACTACGAGCAGTACTTC.